This T cell receptor (beta chain) was sequenced during a study of blood T cell repertoires in COVID-19. Background on the study: Material from acute and convalescent COVID-19 was sourced from the United States, Italy and Spain. Sources were T cells, B-cell-depleted T cells, or PBMCs; the material itself was cDNA or gDNA.

TCRdb's copy holds only in-frame clones and misses some; the assay was immunoSEQ multiplex PCR. The repertoire holds 200,000 to 300,000 clones, around 87% seen once, with around 5.1% in the top ten. The origin of this receptor is a woman in her sixties with COVID-19, enrolled during active disease. Sequenced input: peripheral blood.

CDR3 in amino acids: CASSYPGGENGYTF. The CDR3 DNA sequence: TGTGCCAGCAGTTACCCAGGGGGCGAGAATGGCTACACCTTC. The chain uses TRBV6-6 and TRBJ1-2, with 8 bases that match TRBD1. V lost 2 bases, J lost 6 bases, and 5 bases stayed unmatched. CDR1 and CDR2 (germline): MNHNY, SVGAGI (reference sequence). This CDR3 has 14 amino acids.